This T cell receptor beta chain was profiled in a study of blood T cell repertoires in COVID-19. Original analysis: From reference gene primer amplification, estimates of nucleated cell counts were derived. Here immunoSEQ multiplex PCR was the method, and the copy in TCRdb shows in-frame clones only, minus some. That table gives V, J and clone size, and the DNA gave D and trimming. The table records about 98,000 clones, 82% of them present only once. This clone was recorded only once. This receptor was taken from a man aged 65 to 85 with active or convalescent COVID-19. The source material was peripheral blood.

The CDR3 here is CASSLAGGSRKGYTF. The CDR3 region has the DNA TGTGCCAGCAGCTTAGCGGGAGGAAGCCGGAAGGGCTACACCTTC. The rearrangement joins TRBV7-9 to TRBJ1-2; D not resolved. Trimming left V 0 bases short and J 8 bases short, with 16 bases between. The CDR3 is 15 residues long. Germline V gene sequence: CDR1 SEHNR, CDR2 FQNEAQ (reference sequence).